These 32 T cell receptor beta chains came from one sample sequenced in a study of cytomegalovirus exposure and HLA in healthy donors. Use of 60 Vbeta and 13 Jbeta primers characterized the PCR. Clones were read by immunoSEQ multiplex PCR, and TCRdb kept only the in-frame ones, dropping some. The sample has some 130,000 clones, about 70% seen once; the top ten hold over 3%. The sequencing sample was made of PBMCs. These receptors were obtained from a middle-aged man in good health and CMV-seronegative.

J is TRBJ2-3 and V is TRBV27, with TRBD2 matching 7 bases. V was pared by 1 base and J by 5 bases, with 6 bases of the junction left unmatched. CDR1 is MNHEY and CDR2 is SMNVEV in the germline V gene (reference sequence). The CDR3 is made up of 15 amino acids. CDR3 sequence (DNA): TGTGCCAGCAGTTTATTCCCGACGGGGGGAGATACGCAGTATTTT. Translated: CASSLFPTGGDTQYF.

This sequence joins TRBV6-5 and TRBJ1-6, with no clear D. V lost 0 bases and J 8 bases, leaving 5 bases between the germline ends. The germline V gene has CDR1 MNHEY and CDR2 SVGAGI. The length of the CDR3 is 13 residues. In DNA form, the CDR3 reads TGTGCCAGCAGTTACTCGGCGGATTCACCCCTCCACTTT. Its protein product is CASSYSADSPLHF.

Note on this clone: The sample contains more than one DNA sequence encoding this CDR3. The V call is TRBV9, the J call TRBJ1-1; 8 nucleotides match TRBD1. The CDR3 has 16 residues. V lost 0 bases and J lost 5; bases outside the gene matches: 9. Germline V lookup: CDR1 SGDLS, CDR2 YYNGEE. The CDR3 loop is CASSVGTGFVGTEAFF. CDR3 coding DNA: TGTGCCAGCAGCGTAGGGACAGGGTTCGTGGGGACTGAAGCTTTCTTT.

The chain links TRBV9 to TRBJ2-1, with 10 bases aligning to TRBD2. The CDR3 loop spans 15 amino acids. Germline assignment: CDR1 SGDLS and CDR2 YYNGEE. V lost 0 bases to trimming and J lost 8 bases; unmatched junction nucleotides: 5. The CDR3 loop reads CASSVGTSGVDEQFF. The DNA for the CDR3 is TGTGCCAGCAGCGTAGGAACTAGCGGGGTCGATGAGCAGTTCTTC.

In this sample, this clone turned up once. The genes are TRBV9 and TRBJ2-3; 14 nucleotides match TRBD2. The CDR3 is 15 residues long. Germline lookup yields CDR1 SGDLS and CDR2 YYNGEE. J lost 8 bases, V lost 2 bases, and 4 bases had no gene match. The CDR3 sequence: CASSVTSGGAGTQYF. The DNA for the CDR3 is TGTGCCAGCAGCGTGACTAGCGGGGGGGCCGGTACGCAGTATTTT. Combining the CDR3 with reference TRBV9 and TRBJ2-3 gives the whole variable domain DSGVTQTPKHLITATGQRVTLRCSPRSGDLSVYWYQQSLDQGLQFLIQYYNGEERAKGNILERFSAQQFPDLHSELNLSSLELGDSALYFCASSVTSGGAGTQYFGPGTRLTVL.

This clone has a handful of counts. CDR3 in amino acids: CASSLGPASGVGIQYF. CDR3 coding DNA: TGTGCCAGCAGTCTTGGCCCGGCTAGCGGGGTGGGCATTCAGTACTTC. The rearrangement links TRBV27 to TRBJ2-4, with 9 nucleotides matching TRBD2. Germline trimming cut 5 bases from V and 9 bases from J; bases unmatched to any gene: 14. The CDR3 extends over 16 amino acids. Germline V gene data show CDR1 as MNHEY and CDR2 as SMNVEV (reference sequence).

This chain links TRBV5-8 with TRBJ2-1, with 13 bases aligning to TRBD2. The CDR3 consists of 20 residues. Germline CDR1 and CDR2: SGHTS and YDEGEE. J gave up 0 bases and V 0 bases, and 9 bases lay outside the gene matches. CDR3 sequence reads: CASSLAGTSGVPYSYNEQFF. The CDR3 DNA follows: TGTGCCAGCAGCTTGGCCGGGACTAGCGGGGTCCCCTACTCCTACAATGAGCAGTTCTTC.

The sample holds a few counts of this clone. This chain uses TRBV29-1 with TRBJ2-1, with 13 nucleotides matching TRBD2. The CDR3 has 17 residues. V shed 4 bases, J shed 4 bases, and the junction held 10 bases outside the gene matches. The V gene's germline CDR1 is SQVTM and CDR2 ANQGSEA. DNA of the CDR3: TGCAGCGTTGTCCATTTGACTAGCGGGAGGCCTTACAATGAGCAGTTCTTC. This sequence encodes CSVVHLTSGRPYNEQFF.

The CDR3, as DNA: TGCGCCAGCAGCAGGAATCGGGCCAGCGGGGGGGCTAGTGAGCAGTTCTTC. Translating gives CASSRNRASGGASEQFF. The gene calls are TRBV5-1 and TRBJ2-1; TRBD2 matches at 10 bases. From germline, CDR1 is SGHRS and CDR2 YFSETQ. V was pared by 4 bases and J by 9 bases, with 16 bases of the junction left unmatched. This CDR3 region has 17 residues.

V and J are TRBV9 and TRBJ2-7; TRBD2 is a possible D gene (6 bases). Trimming took off 0 bases at V and 6 bases at J, with 19 bases between the two ends. The length of the CDR3 is 16 residues. Germline V gene sequence: CDR1 SGDLS, CDR2 YYNGEE. In nucleotides, the CDR3 is TGTGCCAGCAGCGTAGAGGGCGGGAATACACCCCTCGAGCAGTACTTC. Translating it yields CASSVEGGNTPLEQYF.

This rearrangement joins TRBV10-3 to TRBJ1-2; D might be TRBD1 (6 bases). V lost 2 bases and J lost 4, with 8 bases in between. Germline CDR1 and CDR2: ENHRY and SYGVKD. This CDR3 region has 13 residues. The CDR3 nucleotides read TGTGCCATCAGTGAGGGCAGGGGCTATGGCTACACCTTC. Its protein product is CAISEGRGYGYTF.

The chain couples TRBV5-4 to TRBJ2-5, with TRBD2 matching 11 bases. Looked up from germline, CDR1 is SGHNT and CDR2 is YYREEE (reference sequence). Trimming cost V 0 bases and J 5 bases; bases outside gene matches: 3. The CDR3 runs to 15 residues. CDR3 coding DNA: TGTGCCAGCAGCTTGGTACTAGCGGGAGTGGAGACCCAGTACTTC. Its translation: CASSLVLAGVETQYF.

The chain couples TRBV6-1 to TRBJ1-5; 10 bases are shared with TRBD1. Per the germline V gene, CDR1 is MNHNS and CDR2 is SASEGT. This CDR3 has 15 amino acids. V shed 5 bases, J shed 6 bases, and the junction held 7 bases outside the gene matches. CDR3 sequence: CASSKSGTGVQPQHF. The CDR3 nucleotides read TGTGCCAGCAGTAAATCCGGGACAGGGGTTCAGCCCCAGCATTTT.

This chain links TRBV4-3 with TRBJ1-1; D is unclear. The ends were cut back, 7 bases at V and 6 bases at J, with 18 bases in the middle. The CDR3 loop spans 14 amino acids. Germline CDR1 reads LGHNA; CDR2 reads YSLEER. CDR3 sequence (DNA): TGCGCCAGCACCCTATCACGGGGTCAGCCTGAAGCTTTCTTT. It codes for CASTLSRGQPEAFF.

This chain uses TRBV4-3 with TRBJ2-7; the match to TRBD1 covers 8 bases. This CDR3 spans 14 amino acids. The V gene's germline CDR1 is LGHNA and CDR2 YSLEER. V trimming: 5 bases; J trimming: 2 bases; junction bases outside the gene matches: 5. The CDR3 DNA sequence: TGCGCCAGCAGCGGCGGGACAGGACCCTACGAGCAGTACTTC. Residues: CASSGGTGPYEQYF.

The CDR3 protein is CASSVIGANTIYF. CDR3 nucleotides: TGTGCCAGCAGCGTGATAGGGGCAAACACCATATATTTT. The chain employs TRBV9 and TRBJ1-3, with D possibly matching TRBD1 (5 bases). V lost 2 bases, J lost 6 bases, and 9 bases lay in between. From germline, CDR1 is SGDLS and CDR2 YYNGEE. This CDR3 region has 13 residues.

This clone was seen only a few times. V is TRBV5-1 and J is TRBJ1-6; D may be TRBD1 (5 bases). Germline V gives CDR1 SGHRS, CDR2 YFSETQ. This CDR3 has 16 residues. Trimming cost V 0 bases and J 9 bases, with 16 bases left between them. The CDR3 region is CASSLDPRGLGSPLHF. As DNA, the CDR3 is TGCGCCAGCAGCTTGGACCCCCGGGGGTTGGGTTCACCCCTCCACTTT.

The V gene is TRBV7-8, the J gene TRBJ1-2; weak D call: TRBD1 (6 bases). The germline gives CDR1 SGHVS, CDR2 FQNEAQ. V shed 1 base and J shed 3 bases, with 6 bases lying between them. This CDR3 contains 13 residues. CDR3 DNA: TGTGCCAGCAGCTTAGACAGGGACTATGGCTACACCTTC. It codes for CASSLDRDYGYTF.

The chain joins TRBV7-3 to TRBJ1-6; 8 nucleotides agree with TRBD1. J gave up 5 bases and V 8 bases, and 11 bases lay outside the gene matches. From germline, CDR1 is SGHTA and CDR2 FQGTGA. This CDR3 has 16 amino acids. The CDR3 protein is CASSPQGAGNNSPLHF. CDR3 bases: TGTGCCAGCTCCCCCCAGGGGGCCGGAAATAATTCACCCCTCCACTTT.

In DNA form, the CDR3 reads TGCGCCAGCAGTGAGTCCGGGACTAGCGCAGGGGCCAACGTCCTGACTTTC. Translated: CASSESGTSAGANVLTF. The chain joins TRBV10-1 to TRBJ2-6, with 10 bases identical to TRBD2. CDR1 is WNHNN, CDR2 SYGVQD, per germline (reference sequence). CDR3 size: 17 residues. The V segment lost 0 bases and the J segment 4 bases; nucleotides outside the gene matches: 3.

The gene calls are TRBV29-1 and TRBJ2-3; D is perhaps TRBD1 (5 bases). CDR1 SQVTM and CDR2 ANQGSEA come from the germline V gene. CDR3 length: 14 residues. V was cut by 6 bases and J by 2 bases, with 15 bases left in between. CDR3 region: CSVRSDSYTDTQYF. The CDR3, as DNA: TGCAGCGTAAGATCAGACAGTTACACAGATACGCAGTATTTT.

The V and J genes are TRBV4-3 and TRBJ1-2; 7 nucleotides agree with TRBD1. CDR3 length equals 15 residues. Trimming at V came to 2 bases and at J to 8 bases, leaving 11 bases not matched to a gene. Per germline, CDR1 LGHNA and CDR2 YSLEER. Here the CDR3 reads CASSQRQGGPEGYTF. CDR3 coding DNA: TGCGCCAGCAGCCAACGACAGGGTGGCCCCGAAGGCTACACCTTC.

The chain joins TRBV15 to TRBJ2-5; D might be TRBD1 (6 bases). Looked up from germline, CDR1 is LNHNV and CDR2 is YYDKDF (reference sequence). The V gene lost 0 bases and the J gene lost 4 bases, with 15 bases spanning the gap. The CDR3 extends over 16 amino acids. The CDR3 spells CATSRDLGTLGETQYF. CDR3 bases: TGTGCCACCAGCAGAGATTTGGGGACACTGGGAGAGACCCAGTACTTC.

V gene TRBV6-5 combines with J gene TRBJ1-5; 9 bases match TRBD1. The CDR3 has 16 residues. Unmatched junction bases numbered 7, after V lost 0 bases and J lost 7 bases. The germline gives CDR1 MNHEY, CDR2 SVGAGI. In nucleotides, the CDR3 is TGTGCCAGCAGTTACTCGGGACAGGGACCAGGACAGCCCCAGCATTTT. Amino acids: CASSYSGQGPGQPQHF.

Only one count was recorded for this clone. The rearrangement links TRBV9 to TRBJ2-1, with 7 bases fitting TRBD1. Germline-derived CDR1 and CDR2 are SGDLS and YYNGEE. This CDR3 spans 15 amino acids. With V trimmed by 0 bases and J by 4 bases, 4 bases remained unmatched. CDR3 sequence reads: CASSVDGQAYNEQFF. CDR3 DNA: TGTGCCAGCAGCGTAGATGGACAGGCTTACAATGAGCAGTTCTTC.

The V and J genes are TRBV7-2 and TRBJ2-7; 9 nucleotides line up with TRBD1. V lost 5 bases and J lost 5; bases outside the gene matches: 1. Germline V lookup: CDR1 SGHTA, CDR2 FQGNSA. CDR3 length equals 12 residues. Here the CDR3 DNA reads TGTGCCAGCAGCAGACAGGGGGACGAGCAGTACTTC. This encodes CASSRQGDEQYF.

This chain uses TRBV7-9 with TRBJ2-7; 10 positions match TRBD1. The germline CDR1 and CDR2 sequences are SEHNR and FQNEAQ (reference sequence). Trimming at V came to 3 bases and at J to 2 bases, leaving 7 bases not matched to a gene. The CDR3 has 16 amino acids. The CDR3 spells CASSFGTGAGTYEQYF. The CDR3 coding sequence is TGTGCCAGCAGCTTTGGGACAGGGGCCGGAACCTACGAGCAGTACTTC.

The rearrangement uses TRBV5-1 and TRBJ2-3, with TRBD2 matching 12 bases. Germline V gene lookup returns CDR1 SGHRS and CDR2 YFSETQ. The junction had 3 bases not matched to a gene; V was cut back by 1 base and J by 3 bases. The CDR3 has 16 amino acids. CDR3 coding DNA: TGCGCCAGCAGCTTGCCTAGCGGGGGGGGTACAGATACGCAGTATTTT. This sequence encodes CASSLPSGGGTDTQYF.

This clone was detected a few times. The V and J genes are TRBV6-5 and TRBJ1-5; D is perhaps TRBD1 (5 bases). Germline V CDR1 and CDR2: MNHEY, SVGAGI. CDR3 length: 14 amino acids. The V and J ends lost 4 bases and 7 bases respectively, with 14 bases between them. In DNA form, the CDR3 reads TGTGCCAGCAGTTCGGCGGGGGAACGGCAGCCCCAGCATTTT. Protein: CASSSAGERQPQHF.

This clone was seen once. The V gene is TRBV5-1, the J gene TRBJ1-4; 10 nucleotides agree with TRBD1. J gave up 8 bases and V 4 bases, and 8 bases lay outside the gene matches. CDR1 and CDR2 (germline): SGHRS, YFSETQ. The CDR3 totals 15 residues. As DNA, the CDR3 is TGCGCCAGCAGCCCCGGACAGGGGGTGAGGGAAAAACTGTTTTTT. Its protein is CASSPGQGVREKLFF. The full variable domain, in which reference TRBV5-1 and TRBJ1-4 provide the parts outside the CDR3, is KAGVTQTPRYLIKTRGQQVTLSCSPISGHRSVSWYQQTPGQGLQFLFEYFSETQRNKGNFPGRFSGRQFSNSRSEMNVSTLELGDSALYLCASSPGQGVREKLFFGSGTQLSVL.

The chain is built from TRBV5-6 and TRBJ1-1, with D unresolved. This CDR3 spans 13 amino acids. V lost 2 bases to trimming and J lost 0 bases, with 5 bases between them. In germline, CDR1 is SGHDT, CDR2 YYEEEE. The CDR3 DNA follows: TGTGCCAGCAGCTTTGAGGTGAACACTGAAGCTTTCTTT. It codes for CASSFEVNTEAFF. The full variable domain, in which reference TRBV5-6 and TRBJ1-1 provide the parts outside the CDR3, is DAGVTQSPTHLIKTRGQQVTLRCSPKSGHDTVSWYQQALGQGPQFIFQYYEEEERQRGNFPDRFSGHQFPNYSSELNVNALLLGDSALYLCASSFEVNTEAFFGQGTRLTVV.

The sample holds a few counts of this clone. The gene calls are TRBV6-5 and TRBJ2-1; D perhaps matches TRBD1 (6 bases). This CDR3 comprises 15 residues. The V end lost 6 bases, the J end lost 9 bases, and 21 bases lay between the germline ends. From germline, CDR1 is MNHEY and CDR2 SVGAGI. CDR3 sequence (DNA): TGTGCCAGCAGCAAACCGGGACAATTGTCCGGTGAGCAGTTCTTC. Its translation is CASSKPGQLSGEQFF.